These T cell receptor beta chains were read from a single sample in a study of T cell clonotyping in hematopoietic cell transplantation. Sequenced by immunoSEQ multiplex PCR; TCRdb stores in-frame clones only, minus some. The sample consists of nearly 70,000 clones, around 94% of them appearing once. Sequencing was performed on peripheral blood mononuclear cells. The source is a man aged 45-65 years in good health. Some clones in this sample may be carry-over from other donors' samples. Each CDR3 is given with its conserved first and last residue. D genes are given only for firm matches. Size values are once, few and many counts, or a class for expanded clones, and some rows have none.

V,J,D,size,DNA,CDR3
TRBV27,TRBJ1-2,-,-,TGTGCCAGCACCCCGTATGGGCAGGGAGGTTACTATGGCTACACCTTC,CASTPYGQGGYYGYTF
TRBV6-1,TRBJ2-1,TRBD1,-,TGTGCCAGCAGTGAACTAGCACAGGGGTTCTCCAATGAGCAGTTCTTC,CASSELAQGFSNEQFF
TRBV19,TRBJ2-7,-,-,TGTGCCAGTAGTATTGAGAGCTCCTACGAGCAGTACTTC,CASSIESSYEQYF
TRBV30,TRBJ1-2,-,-,TGTGCCTGGAGTCAGAGGGATGGCTACACCTTC,CAWSQRDGYTF
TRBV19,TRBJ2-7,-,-,TGTGCCAGTAGTACCTCAAATAACTACGAGCAGTACTTC,CASSTSNNYEQYF
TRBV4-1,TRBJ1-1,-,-,TGCGCCAGCAGCCAAGAGCCAGAGAACACTGAAGCTTTCTTT,CASSQEPENTEAFF
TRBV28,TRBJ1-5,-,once,TGTGCCAGCAGTTTAGGTTCAGGGAGCAATCAGCCCCAGCATTTT,CASSLGSGSNQPQHF
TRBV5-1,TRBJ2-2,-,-,TGCGCCAGCAGCTTGGCAGGACAGAACACCGGGGAGCTGTTTTTT,CASSLAGQNTGELFF
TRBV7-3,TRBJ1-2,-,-,TGTGCCAGCAGCCCTGGGGGAGGACTAGGCTACACCTTC,CASSPGGGLGYTF
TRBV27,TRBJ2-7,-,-,TGTGCCAGCAGTTTAAAAGCAGGCTCCTACGAGCAGTACTTC,CASSLKAGSYEQYF
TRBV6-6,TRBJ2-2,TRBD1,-,TGTGCCAGCGGTCTTGAGAGGGGGCAGGTCGGGGAGCTGTTTTTT,CASGLERGQVGELFF
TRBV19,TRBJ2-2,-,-,TGTGCCAGTAGTATACTGAGCGCCCCAAGCGGCACCGGGGAGCTGTTTTTT,CASSILSAPSGTGELFF
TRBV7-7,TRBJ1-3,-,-,TGTGCTAGCAGCTTAGCCGGAGCTGGAAACACCATATATTTT,CASSLAGAGNTIYF
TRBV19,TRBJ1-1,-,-,TGTGCCAGTAGTATGTTATTTACGGGTTCCTTTGAGGCTTTCTTT,CASSMLFTGSFEAFF
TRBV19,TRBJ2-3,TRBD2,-,TGTGCCAGTAGTCTAGGGACTAGCGGGAGTCGAGATACGCAGTATTTT,CASSLGTSGSRDTQYF
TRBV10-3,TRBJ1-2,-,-,TGTGCCATCAGTCCAGGGGTGGACTATGGCTACACCTTC,CAISPGVDYGYTF
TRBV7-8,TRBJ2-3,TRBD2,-,TGTGCCAGCAGCTCTAGGACTAGCGGGGGGGTGACAGATACGCAGTATTTT,CASSSRTSGGVTDTQYF
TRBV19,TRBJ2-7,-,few,TGTGCCAGTAGTATAAATTGGGGGACCAACGAGCAGTACTTC,CASSINWGTNEQYF
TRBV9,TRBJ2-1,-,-,TGTGCCAGCAGCGTAGCGGGGAGTGTCTTCTACAATGAGCAGTTCTTC,CASSVAGSVFYNEQFF
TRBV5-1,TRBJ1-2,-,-,TGCGCCAGCAGCTCGTTACTGGGTAACTATGGCTACACCTTC,CASSSLLGNYGYTF
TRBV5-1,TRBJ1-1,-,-,TGCGCCAGCAGCCTGGGGCATATGACGAACACTGAAGCTTTCTTT,CASSLGHMTNTEAFF
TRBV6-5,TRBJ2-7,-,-,TGTGCCAGCAGCCCCGGGTTCCGGGACGAGCAGTACTTC,CASSPGFRDEQYF
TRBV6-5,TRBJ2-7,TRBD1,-,TGTGCCAGCAGTTACTCGACAGGGGGGTCCTACGAGCAGTACTTC,CASSYSTGGSYEQYF
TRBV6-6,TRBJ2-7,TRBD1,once,TGTGCCAGCTCCTACAGGGGGAACCTCTACGAGCAGTACTTC,CASSYRGNLYEQYF
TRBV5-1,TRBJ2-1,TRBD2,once,TGCGCCAGCAGCCCCGGGACTAGCGCTTACAATGAGCAGTTCTTC,CASSPGTSAYNEQFF
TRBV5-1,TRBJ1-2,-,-,TGCGCCAGCAGCGAGGAACCCGGGGGCTACACCTTC,CASSEEPGGYTF